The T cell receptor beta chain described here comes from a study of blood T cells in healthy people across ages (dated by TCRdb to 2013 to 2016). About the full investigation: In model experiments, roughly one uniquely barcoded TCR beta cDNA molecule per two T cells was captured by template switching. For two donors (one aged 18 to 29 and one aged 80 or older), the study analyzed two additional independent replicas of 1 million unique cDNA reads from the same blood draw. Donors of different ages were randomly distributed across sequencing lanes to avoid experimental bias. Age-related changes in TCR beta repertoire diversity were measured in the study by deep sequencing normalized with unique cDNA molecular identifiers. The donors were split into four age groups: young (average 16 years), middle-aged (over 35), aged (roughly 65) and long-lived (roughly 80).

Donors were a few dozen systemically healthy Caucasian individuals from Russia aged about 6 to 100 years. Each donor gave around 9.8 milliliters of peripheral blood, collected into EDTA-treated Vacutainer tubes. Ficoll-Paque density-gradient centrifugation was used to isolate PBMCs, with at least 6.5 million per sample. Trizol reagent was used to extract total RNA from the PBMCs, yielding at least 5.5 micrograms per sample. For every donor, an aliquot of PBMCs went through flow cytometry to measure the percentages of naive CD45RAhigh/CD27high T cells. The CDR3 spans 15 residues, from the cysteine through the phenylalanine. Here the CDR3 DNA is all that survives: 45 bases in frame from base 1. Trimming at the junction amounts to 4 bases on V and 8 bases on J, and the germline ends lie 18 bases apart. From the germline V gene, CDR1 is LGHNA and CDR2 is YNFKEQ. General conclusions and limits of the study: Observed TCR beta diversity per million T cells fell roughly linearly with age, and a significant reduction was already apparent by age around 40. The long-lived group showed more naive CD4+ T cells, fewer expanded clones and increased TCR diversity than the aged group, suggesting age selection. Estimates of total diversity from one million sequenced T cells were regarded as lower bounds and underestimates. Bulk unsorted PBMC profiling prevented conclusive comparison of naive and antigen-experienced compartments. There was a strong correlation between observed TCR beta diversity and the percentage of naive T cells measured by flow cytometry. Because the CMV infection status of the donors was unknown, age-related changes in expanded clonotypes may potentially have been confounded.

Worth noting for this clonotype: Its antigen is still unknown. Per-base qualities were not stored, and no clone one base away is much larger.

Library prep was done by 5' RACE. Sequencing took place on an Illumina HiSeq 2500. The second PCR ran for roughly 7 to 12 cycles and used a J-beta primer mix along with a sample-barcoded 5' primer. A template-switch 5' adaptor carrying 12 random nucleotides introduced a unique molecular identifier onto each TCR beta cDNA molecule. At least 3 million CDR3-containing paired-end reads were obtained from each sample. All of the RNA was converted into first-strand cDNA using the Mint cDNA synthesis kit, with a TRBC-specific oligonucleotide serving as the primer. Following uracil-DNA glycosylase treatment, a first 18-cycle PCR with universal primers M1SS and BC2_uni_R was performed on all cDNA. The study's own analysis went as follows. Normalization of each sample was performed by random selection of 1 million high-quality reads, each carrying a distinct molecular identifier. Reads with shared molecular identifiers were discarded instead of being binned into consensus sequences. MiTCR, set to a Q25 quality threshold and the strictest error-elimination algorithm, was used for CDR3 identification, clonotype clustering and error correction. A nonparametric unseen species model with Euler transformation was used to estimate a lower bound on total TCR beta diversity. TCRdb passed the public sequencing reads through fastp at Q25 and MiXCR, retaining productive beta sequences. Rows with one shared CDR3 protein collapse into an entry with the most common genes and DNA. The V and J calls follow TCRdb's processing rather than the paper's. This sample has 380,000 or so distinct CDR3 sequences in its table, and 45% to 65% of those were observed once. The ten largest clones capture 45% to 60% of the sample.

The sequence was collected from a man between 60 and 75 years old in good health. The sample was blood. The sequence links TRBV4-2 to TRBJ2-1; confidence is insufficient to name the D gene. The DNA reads TGTGCCAGCAGCCGCTCCGGGTCCTCAATGGATGAGCAGTTCTTC. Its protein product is CASSRSGSSMDEQFF.